The clone carrying this TCR beta chain occurred many times. Its specificity is unknown. TCRdb reanalysed the 5' RACE reads using MiXCR and keeps one entry per CDR3 protein. The sample includes 20,000 to 30,000 distinct CDR3 sequences, 2.5% of them seen just once. These data belong to a study of neurological immune-mediated disorders. Study-wide findings and caveats: Expanded clones shared no identical CDR3 amino acid sequences across subjects, which suggested private TCR-beta repertoires in all groups.

The sequence was obtained from a woman in her 50s with multiple sclerosis. Sequences were obtained from PBMCs.

The CDR3 sequence: CASSLQGGELFF. The CDR3 nucleotides read TGTGCCAGCAGTTTACAGGGCGGGGAGCTGTTTTTT. The chain has TRBV12-3 or TRBV12-4 and TRBJ2-2; a possible D gene is TRBD1 (5 bases). The CDR3 contains 12 residues. V was trimmed by 2 bases and J by 7 bases, leaving 5 bases between them.